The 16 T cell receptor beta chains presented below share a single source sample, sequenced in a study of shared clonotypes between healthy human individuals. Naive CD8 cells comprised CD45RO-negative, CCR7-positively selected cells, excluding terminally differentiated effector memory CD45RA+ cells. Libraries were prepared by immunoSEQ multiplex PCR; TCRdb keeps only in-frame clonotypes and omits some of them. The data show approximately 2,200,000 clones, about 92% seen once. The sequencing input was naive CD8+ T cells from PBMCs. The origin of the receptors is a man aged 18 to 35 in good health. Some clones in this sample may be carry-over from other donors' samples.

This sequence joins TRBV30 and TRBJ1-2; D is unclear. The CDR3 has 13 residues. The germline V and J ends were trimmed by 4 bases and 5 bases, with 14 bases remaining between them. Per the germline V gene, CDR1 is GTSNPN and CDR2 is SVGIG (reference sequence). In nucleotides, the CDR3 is TGTGCCTGGAAGGAGCCGGTGGATTATGGCTACACCTTC. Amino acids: CAWKEPVDYGYTF.

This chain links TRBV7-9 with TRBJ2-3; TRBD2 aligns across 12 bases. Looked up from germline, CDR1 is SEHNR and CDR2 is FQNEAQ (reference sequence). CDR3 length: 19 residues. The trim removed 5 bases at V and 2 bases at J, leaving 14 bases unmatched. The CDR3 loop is CASSPGLAGHPTDTDTQYF. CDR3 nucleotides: TGTGCCAGCAGCCCGGGACTAGCGGGCCACCCAACGGACACAGATACGCAGTATTTT.

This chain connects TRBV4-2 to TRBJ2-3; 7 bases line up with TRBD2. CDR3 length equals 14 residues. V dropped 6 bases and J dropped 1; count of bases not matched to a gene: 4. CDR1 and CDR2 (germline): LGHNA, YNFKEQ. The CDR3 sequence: CASSLSGGTDTQYF. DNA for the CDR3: TGTGCCAGCAGTCTCAGCGGGGGCACAGATACGCAGTATTTT.

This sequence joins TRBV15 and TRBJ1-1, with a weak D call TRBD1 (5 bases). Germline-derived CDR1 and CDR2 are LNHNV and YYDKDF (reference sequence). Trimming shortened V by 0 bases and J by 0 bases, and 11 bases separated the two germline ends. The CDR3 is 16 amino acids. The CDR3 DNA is TGTGCCACCAGCAGAGATTGGACGGGGCTGAACACTGAAGCTTTCTTT. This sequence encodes CATSRDWTGLNTEAFF.

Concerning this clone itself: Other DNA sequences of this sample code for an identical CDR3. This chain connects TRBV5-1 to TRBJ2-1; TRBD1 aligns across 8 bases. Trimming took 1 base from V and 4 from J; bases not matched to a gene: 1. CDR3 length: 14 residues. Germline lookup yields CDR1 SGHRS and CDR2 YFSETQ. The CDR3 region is CASSLTGGYNEQFF. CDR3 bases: TGCGCCAGCAGCTTGACAGGGGGTTACAATGAGCAGTTCTTC.

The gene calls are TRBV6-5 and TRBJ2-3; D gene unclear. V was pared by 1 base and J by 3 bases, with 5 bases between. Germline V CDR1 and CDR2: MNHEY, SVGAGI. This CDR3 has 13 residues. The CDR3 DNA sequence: TGTGCCAGCAGTTACTACGGTACAGATACGCAGTATTTT. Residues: CASSYYGTDTQYF.

DNA for the CDR3: TGTGCCAGCAGCCCTATCCAGGGTCGAGAGGAAGCTTTCTTT. Its protein is CASSPIQGREEAFF. The chain couples TRBV28 to TRBJ1-1, with D perhaps matching TRBD1 (5 bases). Germline CDR1 and CDR2: MDHEN and SYDVKM. This CDR3 region has 14 residues. V was clipped by 6 bases and J by 8 bases, with 19 bases between them.

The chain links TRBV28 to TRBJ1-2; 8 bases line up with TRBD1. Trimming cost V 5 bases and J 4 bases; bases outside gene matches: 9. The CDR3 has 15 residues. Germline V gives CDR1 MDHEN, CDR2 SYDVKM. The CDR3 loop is CASSPTGQGGYGYTF. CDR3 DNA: TGTGCCAGCAGTCCGACCGGACAGGGCGGCTATGGCTACACCTTC.

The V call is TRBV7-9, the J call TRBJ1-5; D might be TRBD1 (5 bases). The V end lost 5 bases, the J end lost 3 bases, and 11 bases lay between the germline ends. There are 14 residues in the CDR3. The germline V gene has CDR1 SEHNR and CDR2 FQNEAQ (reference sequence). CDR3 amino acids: CASSRAGPNQPQHF. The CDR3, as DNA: TGTGCCAGCAGCCGGGCGGGGCCCAATCAGCCCCAGCATTTT.

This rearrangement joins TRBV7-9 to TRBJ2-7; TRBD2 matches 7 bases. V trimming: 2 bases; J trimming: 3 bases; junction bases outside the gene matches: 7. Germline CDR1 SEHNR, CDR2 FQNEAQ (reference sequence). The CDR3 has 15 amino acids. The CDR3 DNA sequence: TGTGCCAGCAGCTTATGGCGGGAGTCCCTCTACGAGCAGTACTTC. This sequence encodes CASSLWRESLYEQYF.

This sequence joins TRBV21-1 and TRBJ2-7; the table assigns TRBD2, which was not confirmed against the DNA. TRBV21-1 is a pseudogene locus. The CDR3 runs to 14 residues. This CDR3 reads CASSKAAGGPFGYF. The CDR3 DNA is TGTGCCAGCAGCAAAGCAGCGGGAGGGCCATTTGGGTACTTC.

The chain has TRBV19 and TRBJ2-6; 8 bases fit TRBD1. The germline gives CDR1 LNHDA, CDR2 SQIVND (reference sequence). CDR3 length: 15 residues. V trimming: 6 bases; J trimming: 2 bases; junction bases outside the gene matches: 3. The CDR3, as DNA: TGTGCCAGTAGATTACAGGGGGCTGGGGCCAACGTCCTGACTTTC. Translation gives CASRLQGAGANVLTF.

CDR3 DNA sequence: TGTGCCAGCAGCTTACCGGACAGGAGAGATGGCTACACCTTC. It translates to CASSLPDRRDGYTF. The gene calls are TRBV7-6 and TRBJ1-2; 7 bases map to TRBD1. J gave up 6 bases and V 2 bases, and 6 bases lay outside the gene matches. This CDR3 has 14 residues. CDR1 is SGHVS and CDR2 is FNYEAQ in the germline V gene. The variable domain in full, completed from reference TRBV7-6 and TRBJ1-2, reads GAGVSQSPRYKVTKRGQDVALRCDPISGHVSLYWYRQALGQGPEFLTYFNYEAQQDKSGLPNDRFSAERPEGSISTLTIQRTEQRDSAMYRCASSLPDRRDGYTFGSGTRLTVV.

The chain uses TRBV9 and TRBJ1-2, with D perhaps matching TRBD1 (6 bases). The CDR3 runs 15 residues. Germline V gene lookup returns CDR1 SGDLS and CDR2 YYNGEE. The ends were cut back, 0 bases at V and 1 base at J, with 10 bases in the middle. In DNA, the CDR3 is TGTGCCAGCAGCGTAGAACAGGGTATTAACTATGGCTACACCTTC. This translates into CASSVEQGINYGYTF.

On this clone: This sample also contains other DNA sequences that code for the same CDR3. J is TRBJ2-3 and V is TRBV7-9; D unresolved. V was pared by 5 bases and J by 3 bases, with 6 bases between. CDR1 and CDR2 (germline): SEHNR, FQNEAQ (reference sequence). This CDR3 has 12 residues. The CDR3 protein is CASSLGTDTQYF. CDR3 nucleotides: TGTGCCAGCAGCCTGGGTACAGATACGCAGTATTTT.

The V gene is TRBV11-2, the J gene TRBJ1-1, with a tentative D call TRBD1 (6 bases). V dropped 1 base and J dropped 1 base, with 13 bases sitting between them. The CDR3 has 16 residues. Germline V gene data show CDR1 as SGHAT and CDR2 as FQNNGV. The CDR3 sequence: CASSLAPGVGNTEAFF. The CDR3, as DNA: TGTGCCAGCAGCTTAGCACCAGGGGTTGGGAACACTGAAGCTTTCTTT.